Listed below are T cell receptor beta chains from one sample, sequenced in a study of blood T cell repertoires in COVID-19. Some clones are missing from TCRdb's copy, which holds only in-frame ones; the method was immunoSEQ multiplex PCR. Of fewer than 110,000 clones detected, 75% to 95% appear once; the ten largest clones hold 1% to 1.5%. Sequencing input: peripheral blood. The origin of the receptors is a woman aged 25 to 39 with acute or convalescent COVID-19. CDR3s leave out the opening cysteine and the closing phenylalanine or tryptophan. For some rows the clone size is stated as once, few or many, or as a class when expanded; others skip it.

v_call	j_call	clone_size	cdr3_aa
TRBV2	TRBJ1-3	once	ASREGDRGGNTIY
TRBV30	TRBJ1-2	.	AWGEQGGGGYT
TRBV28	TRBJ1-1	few	ASSFSPWRNTEAF
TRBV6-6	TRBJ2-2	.	ASRGTSGRAGELF
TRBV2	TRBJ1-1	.	ASAQGGGFTEAF
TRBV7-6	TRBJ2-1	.	ASSPLGGSGSNEQF
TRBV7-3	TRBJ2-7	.	ASSSIPRGEQY
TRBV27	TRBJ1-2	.	AARGGVDYGYT
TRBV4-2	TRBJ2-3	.	ASSQDPQAGTQY
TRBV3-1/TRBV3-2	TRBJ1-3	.	ASSQGQGSGNTIY